This T cell receptor (beta chain) was captured in a study of T cell repertoires in cytomegalovirus infection. Overall study findings and caveats: CMV carriers having the relevant HLA were flagged by cumulative public TCR beta family frequency.

TCRdb reprocessed the reads with MiXCR, giving one entry per CDR3 protein. This sample has fewer than 550,000 distinct CDR3 sequences; around 11% occur once, and the top ten carry approximately 10%. About this clonotype: Antigen specificity is unknown.

CDR3 length: 12 residues. From germline, CDR1 is SNHLY and CDR2 FYNNEI. Trimming stripped 4 bases from V and 7 bases from J, with 11 bases between. The source is a human donor in good health (CMV status not recorded). Some clones in this sample may be carry-over from other donors' samples. The sample comprised PBMCs. The rearrangement uses TRBV2 and TRBJ2-7; D unresolved. CDR3 sequence (DNA): TGTGCCAGCAGTGGGACGGCTGAGGAGCAGTACTTC. It translates to CASSGTAEEQYF.